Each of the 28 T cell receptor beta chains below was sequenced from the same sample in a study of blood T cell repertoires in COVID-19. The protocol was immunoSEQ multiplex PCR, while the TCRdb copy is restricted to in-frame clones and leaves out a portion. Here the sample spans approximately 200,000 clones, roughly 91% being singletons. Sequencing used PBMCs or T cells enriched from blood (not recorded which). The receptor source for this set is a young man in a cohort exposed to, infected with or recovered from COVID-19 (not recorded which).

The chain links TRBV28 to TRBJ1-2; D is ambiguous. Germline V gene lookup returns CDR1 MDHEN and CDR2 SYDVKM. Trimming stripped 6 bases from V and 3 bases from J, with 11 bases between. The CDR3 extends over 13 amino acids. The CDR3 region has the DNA TGTGCCAGCAGCCGAGGGCGCGACTATGGCTACACCTTC. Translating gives CASSRGRDYGYTF.

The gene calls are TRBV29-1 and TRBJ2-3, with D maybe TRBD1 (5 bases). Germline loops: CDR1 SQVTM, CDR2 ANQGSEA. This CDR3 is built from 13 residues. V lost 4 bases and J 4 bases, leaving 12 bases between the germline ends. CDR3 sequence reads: CSVAGQGSDTQYF. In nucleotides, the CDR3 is TGCAGCGTTGCTGGGCAGGGCTCAGATACGCAGTATTTT.

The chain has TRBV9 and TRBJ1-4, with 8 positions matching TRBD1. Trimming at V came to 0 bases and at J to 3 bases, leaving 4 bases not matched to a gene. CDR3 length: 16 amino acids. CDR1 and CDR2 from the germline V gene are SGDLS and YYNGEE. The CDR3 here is CASSVADRASNEKLFF. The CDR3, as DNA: TGTGCCAGCAGCGTAGCGGACAGGGCGTCTAATGAAAAACTGTTTTTT. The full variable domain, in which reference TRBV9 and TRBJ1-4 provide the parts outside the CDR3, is DSGVTQTPKHLITATGQRVTLRCSPRSGDLSVYWYQQSLDQGLQFLIQYYNGEERAKGNILERFSAQQFPDLHSELNLSSLELGDSALYFCASSVADRASNEKLFFGSGTQLSVL.

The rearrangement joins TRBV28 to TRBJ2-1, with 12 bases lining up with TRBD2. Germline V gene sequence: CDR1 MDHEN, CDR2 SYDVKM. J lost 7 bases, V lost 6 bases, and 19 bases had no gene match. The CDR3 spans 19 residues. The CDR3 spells CASSRLAGAQHPPQNEQFF. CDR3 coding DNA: TGTGCCAGCAGCCGACTAGCGGGAGCTCAGCACCCTCCCCAAAATGAGCAGTTCTTC.

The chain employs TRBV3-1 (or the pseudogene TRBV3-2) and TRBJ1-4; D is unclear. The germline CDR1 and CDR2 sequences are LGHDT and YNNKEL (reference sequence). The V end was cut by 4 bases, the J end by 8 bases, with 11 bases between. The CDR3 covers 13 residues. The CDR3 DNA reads TGTGCCAGCAGCCCGCGGGTTGGAGAAAAACTGTTTTTT. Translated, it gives CASSPRVGEKLFF.

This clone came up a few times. The CDR3 reads CASIYTGGGLNYGYTF. The CDR3 coding sequence is TGCGCCAGCATCTACACTGGGGGAGGGTTAAACTATGGCTACACCTTC. V is TRBV5-1 and J is TRBJ1-2; D perhaps matches TRBD1 (5 bases). The length of the CDR3 is 16 residues. The V gene lost 6 bases and the J gene lost 2 bases, with 20 bases spanning the gap. Germline CDR1 reads SGHRS; CDR2 reads YFSETQ.

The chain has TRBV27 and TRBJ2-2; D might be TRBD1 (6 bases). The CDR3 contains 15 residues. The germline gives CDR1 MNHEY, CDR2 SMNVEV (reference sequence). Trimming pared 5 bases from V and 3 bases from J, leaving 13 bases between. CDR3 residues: CASSPLGAHTGELFF. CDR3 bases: TGTGCCAGCAGTCCCTTGGGGGCGCACACCGGGGAGCTGTTTTTT.

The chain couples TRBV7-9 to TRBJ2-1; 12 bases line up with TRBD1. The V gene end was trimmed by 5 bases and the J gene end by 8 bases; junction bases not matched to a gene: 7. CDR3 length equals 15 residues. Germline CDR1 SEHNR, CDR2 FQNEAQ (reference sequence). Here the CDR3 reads CASSPGTGGGYEQFF. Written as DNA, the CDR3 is TGTGCCAGCAGCCCCGGGACAGGGGGCGGCTATGAGCAGTTCTTC.

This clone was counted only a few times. The CDR3, as DNA: TGTGCCAGCAGCCGCAGAGGAATCTCTGGAAACACCATATATTTT. Translating it yields CASSRRGISGNTIYF. The chain combines TRBV6-2 or TRBV6-3 with TRBJ1-3, with D unclear. The V gene lost 6 bases and the J gene lost 0 bases, with 12 bases spanning the gap. In germline, CDR1 is MNHEY, CDR2 SVGEGT. This CDR3 is built from 15 residues.

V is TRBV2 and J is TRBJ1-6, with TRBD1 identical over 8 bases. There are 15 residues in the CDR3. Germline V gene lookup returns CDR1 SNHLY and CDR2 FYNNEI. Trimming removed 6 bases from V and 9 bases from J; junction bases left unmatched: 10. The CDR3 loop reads CASRRAGGIGSPLHF. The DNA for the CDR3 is TGTGCCAGCAGGAGAGCAGGGGGCATAGGTTCACCCCTCCACTTT.

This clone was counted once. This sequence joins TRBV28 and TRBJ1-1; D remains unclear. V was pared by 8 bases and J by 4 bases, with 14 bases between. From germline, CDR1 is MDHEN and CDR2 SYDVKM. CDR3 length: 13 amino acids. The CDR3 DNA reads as TGTGCCAGCCTCCGCCGCGTCACCACTGAAGCTTTCTTT. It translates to CASLRRVTTEAFF.

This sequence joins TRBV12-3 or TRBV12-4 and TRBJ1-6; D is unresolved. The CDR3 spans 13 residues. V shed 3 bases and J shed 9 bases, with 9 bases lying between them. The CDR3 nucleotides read TGTGCCAGCAGTTTGTCCGGGTCTTCACCCCTCCACTTT. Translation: CASSLSGSSPLHF.

This chain's CDR3 is CASSPGQTTNEKLFF. Here the CDR3 DNA reads TGTGCCAGCTCACCAGGACAGACAACTAATGAAAAACTGTTTTTT. This chain links TRBV18 with TRBJ1-4, with D possibly being TRBD1 (6 bases). Germline values: CDR1 KGHSH, CDR2 LQKENI. Trimming took off 2 bases at V and 0 bases at J, with 7 bases between the two ends. CDR3 length: 15 residues.

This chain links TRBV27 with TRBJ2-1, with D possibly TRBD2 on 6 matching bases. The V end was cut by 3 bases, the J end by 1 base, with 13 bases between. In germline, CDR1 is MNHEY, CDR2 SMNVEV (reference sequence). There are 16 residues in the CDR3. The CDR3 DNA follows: TGTGCCAGCAGTTTCGGGGACTCTTGGTCCTACAATGAGCAGTTCTTC. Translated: CASSFGDSWSYNEQFF.

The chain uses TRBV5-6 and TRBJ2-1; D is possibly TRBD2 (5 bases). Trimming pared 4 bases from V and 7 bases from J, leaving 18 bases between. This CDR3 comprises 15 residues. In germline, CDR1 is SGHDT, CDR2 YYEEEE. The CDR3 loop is CASSERARNINEQFF. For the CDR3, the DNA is TGTGCCAGCAGCGAGAGGGCTAGAAATATAAATGAGCAGTTCTTC.

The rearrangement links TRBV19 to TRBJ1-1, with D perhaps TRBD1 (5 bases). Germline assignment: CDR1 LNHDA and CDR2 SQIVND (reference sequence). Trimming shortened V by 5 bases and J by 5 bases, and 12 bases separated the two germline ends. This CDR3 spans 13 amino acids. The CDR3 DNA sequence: TGTGCCAGTAGTGACTCCAGGGAAACTGAAGCTTTCTTT. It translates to CASSDSRETEAFF.

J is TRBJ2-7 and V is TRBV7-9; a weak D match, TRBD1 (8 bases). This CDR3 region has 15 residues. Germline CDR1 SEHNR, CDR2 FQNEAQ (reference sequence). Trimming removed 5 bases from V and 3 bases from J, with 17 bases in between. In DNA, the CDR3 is TGTGCCAGCAGCGAAGCGGGACAGGCGGACTACGAGCAGTACTTC. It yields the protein CASSEAGQADYEQYF.

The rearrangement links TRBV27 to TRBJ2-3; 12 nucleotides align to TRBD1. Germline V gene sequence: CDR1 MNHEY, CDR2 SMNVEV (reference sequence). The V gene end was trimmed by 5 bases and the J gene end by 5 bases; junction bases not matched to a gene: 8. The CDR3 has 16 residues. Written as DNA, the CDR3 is TGTGCCAGCAGTCCGGGGGGACAGGGGGCGGGAGATACGCAGTATTTT. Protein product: CASSPGGQGAGDTQYF.

CDR3: CASSQLGTSTDTQYF. As DNA, the CDR3 is TGCGCCAGCAGCCAGCTCGGGACTAGCACAGATACGCAGTATTTT. The chain combines TRBV4-1 with TRBJ2-3, with D perhaps TRBD2 (6 bases). Germline V gives CDR1 MGHRA, CDR2 YSYEKL. V lost 3 bases and J lost 0, with 10 bases in between. This CDR3 spans 15 amino acids.

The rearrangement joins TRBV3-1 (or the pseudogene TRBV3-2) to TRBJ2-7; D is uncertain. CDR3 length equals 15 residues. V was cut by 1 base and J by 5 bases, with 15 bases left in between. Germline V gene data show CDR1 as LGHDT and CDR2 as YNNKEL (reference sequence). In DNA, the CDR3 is TGTGCCAGCAGCCAAGTCCACTCATTGTTGGACGAGCAGTACTTC. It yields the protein CASSQVHSLLDEQYF.

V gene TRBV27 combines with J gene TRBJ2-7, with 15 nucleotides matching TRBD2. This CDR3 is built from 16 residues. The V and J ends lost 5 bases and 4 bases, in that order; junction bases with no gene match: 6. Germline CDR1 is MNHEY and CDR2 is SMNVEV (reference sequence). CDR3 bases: TGTGCCAGCAGTCCAACCGGACTAGCGGGAGGGTACGAGCAGTACTTC. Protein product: CASSPTGLAGGYEQYF.

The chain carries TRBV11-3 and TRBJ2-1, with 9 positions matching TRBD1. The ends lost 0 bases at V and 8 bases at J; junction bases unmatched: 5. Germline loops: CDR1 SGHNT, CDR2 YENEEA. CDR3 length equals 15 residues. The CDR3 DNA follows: TGTGCCAGCAGCTTAGATCGGGACAGGGCGGATGAGCAGTTCTTC. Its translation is CASSLDRDRADEQFF.

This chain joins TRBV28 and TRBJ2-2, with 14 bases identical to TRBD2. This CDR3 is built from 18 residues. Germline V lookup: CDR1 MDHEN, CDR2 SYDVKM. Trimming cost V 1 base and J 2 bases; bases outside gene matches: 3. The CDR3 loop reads CASSLSGLAGANTGELFF. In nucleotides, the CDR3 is TGTGCCAGCAGTTTATCGGGACTAGCGGGAGCTAACACCGGGGAGCTGTTTTTT.

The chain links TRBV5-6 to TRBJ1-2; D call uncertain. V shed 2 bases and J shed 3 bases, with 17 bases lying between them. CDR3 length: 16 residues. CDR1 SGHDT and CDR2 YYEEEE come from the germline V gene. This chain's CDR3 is CASSFVRGEADYGYTF. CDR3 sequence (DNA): TGTGCCAGCAGCTTCGTCCGGGGTGAGGCTGACTATGGCTACACCTTC.

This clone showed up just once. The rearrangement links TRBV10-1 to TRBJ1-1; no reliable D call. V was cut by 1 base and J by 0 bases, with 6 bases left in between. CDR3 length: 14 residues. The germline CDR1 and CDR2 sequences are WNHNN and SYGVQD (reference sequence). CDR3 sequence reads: CASSEYGVNTEAFF. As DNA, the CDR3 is TGCGCCAGCAGTGAGTACGGAGTGAACACTGAAGCTTTCTTT.

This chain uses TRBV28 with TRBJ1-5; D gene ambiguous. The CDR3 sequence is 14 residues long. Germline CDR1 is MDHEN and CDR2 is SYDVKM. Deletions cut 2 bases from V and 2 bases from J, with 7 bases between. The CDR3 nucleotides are TGTGCCAGCAGTTTACCCGGGGGCAATCAGCCCCAGCATTTT. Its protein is CASSLPGGNQPQHF.

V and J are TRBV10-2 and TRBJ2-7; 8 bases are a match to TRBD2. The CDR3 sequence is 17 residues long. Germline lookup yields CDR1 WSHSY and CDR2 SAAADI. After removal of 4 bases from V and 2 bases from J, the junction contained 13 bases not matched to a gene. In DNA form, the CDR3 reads TGCGCCAGCAGTGGGAGGTGGGAAAAGCGGGAGCCCTACGAGCAGTACTTC. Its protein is CASSGRWEKREPYEQYF.

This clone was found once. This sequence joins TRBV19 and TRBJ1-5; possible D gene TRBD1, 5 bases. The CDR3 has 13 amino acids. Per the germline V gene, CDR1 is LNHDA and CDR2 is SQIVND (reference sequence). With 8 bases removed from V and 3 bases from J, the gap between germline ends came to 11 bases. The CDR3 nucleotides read TGTGCCAGTTCCCCGACAGTCAATCAGCCCCAGCATTTT. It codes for CASSPTVNQPQHF.